This T cell receptor beta chain was recorded in a study of CD8+ T cells in alopecia areata. On the study more broadly: Tofacitinib administration to treated patients was oral, at 5 to 10 mg twice daily. Tofacitinib therapy took 6 to 18 months; 6 months off drug came after.

TCR sequencing used cDNA made by reverse transcription of extracted RNA. Here immunoSEQ multiplex PCR was the method, and the copy in TCRdb shows in-frame clones only, minus some. The profile shows around 140,000 clones, around 87% of them singletons. V gave up 5 bases and J gave up 6 bases, with 13 bases separating them. From germline, CDR1 is PRHDT and CDR2 FYEKMQ (reference sequence). The CDR3 consists of 13 residues. The receptor was derived from a human donor with alopecia areata. The chain employs TRBV13 and TRBJ1-1; D gene uncertain. The sequencing used CD8+ T cells sorted from blood, collected at week 0. The CDR3 loop reads CASSASPSAEAFF. The CDR3, as DNA: TGTGCCAGCAGCGCTAGCCCGTCCGCTGAAGCTTTCTTT.